This T cell receptor beta chain was sequenced for a study of molecular identifiers for immune sequencing clone quantification. It was from 20,000 to 1,000,000 sorted cells, with 10%, 30% or 50% RNA, that naive CD8 libraries came. Bulk TCR libraries used previously described methods and listed TCR primers. TCRdb re-called the PCR reads with MiXCR, one entry per CDR3 protein. The sample shows about 640,000 distinct CDR3 sequences, just under 20% of them seen only once. The trim removed 0 bases at V and 3 bases at J, leaving 5 bases unmatched. This CDR3 comprises 15 residues. Germline V gene data show CDR1 as SGDLS and CDR2 as YYNGEE. Study-wide results and caveats: Identical barcode-sharing TCR molecules could lead to underestimated sizes for highly expanded clones. One million naive cells reportedly did not prevent detection of spiked Jurkat TCR RNA from one cell.

This clonotype was counted a few times. Its antigen remains unknown. The clonotype comes from a human donor in good health. Some libraries in this study had Jurkat cell RNA spiked in. Material for sequencing was naive CD8+ T cells from blood, with Jurkat cell RNA spiked in. The subset denotes: FACS-sorted CD8+CD4-CCR7+CD45RA+ naive T cells. The J gene is TRBJ2-7, the V gene TRBV9, with 8 bases identical to TRBD1. For the CDR3, the DNA is TGTGCCAGCAGCGTAGCTCAGGGGGCGAGCTACGAGCAGTACTTC. It encodes CASSVAQGASYEQYF.